This T cell receptor (beta chain) was observed in a study of blood T cell repertoires in COVID-19. Study context: Both acute and convalescent COVID-19 samples were obtained from the United States, Italy and Spain.

Per the original data handling: Reference gene primer amplification gave estimated nucleated cell counts. The protocol was immunoSEQ multiplex PCR, while the TCRdb copy is restricted to in-frame clones and leaves out a portion. V, J and clone size are those of that table, while D and trimming were read from the DNA. The sample records about 200,000 clones, 88% being singletons. The CDR3 has 13 residues. The V end was cut by 8 bases, the J end by 6 bases, with 18 bases between. Germline V gene data show CDR1 as SGHKS and CDR2 as YYEKEE (reference sequence). The receptor was isolated from a man younger than 35 with active or convalescent COVID-19. The sample consisted of peripheral blood. The V and J genes are TRBV5-5 and TRBJ2-7; TRBD2 is a possible D gene (5 bases). This CDR3 is CARTTPSVVEQYF. In DNA form, the CDR3 reads TGTGCCAGGACTACTCCGTCGGTGGTCGAGCAGTACTTC.